Listed below are T cell receptor beta chains from one sample, sequenced in a study of T cells in localized non-small cell lung cancer. Assay: immunoSEQ multiplex PCR; the TCRdb copy retains only in-frame clones and omits some. The data contain 23,000 or so clones, 88% of them singletons. The sequencing used peripheral blood mononuclear cells, collected before any cancer treatment. These receptor sequences come from a woman aged 35-70 years with stage III lung adenocarcinoma. Both conserved end residues are part of each CDR3. D genes are given only for firm matches. Not every row has a clone size; where given, it reads once, few, many or a size class.

TRBJ2-7	NA	NA	TRBV6-5	CASSYGGAIHEQYF	TGTGCCAGCAGTTACGGGGGAGCTATTCACGAGCAGTACTTC
TRBJ2-3	TRBD2	NA	TRBV29-1	CSASGGSTDTQYF	TGCAGCGCCTCCGGGGGGTCAACAGATACGCAGTATTTT
TRBJ2-4	NA	NA	TRBV27	CASSLAPTRDGGNIQYF	TGTGCCAGCAGTTTAGCACCAACCAGGGACGGAGGAAACATTCAGTACTTC
TRBJ1-5	NA	few	TRBV10-3	CATGPGGARHQPQHF	TGTGCCACGGGGCCCGGGGGGGCTAGGCATCAGCCCCAGCATTTT
TRBJ2-7	TRBD2	NA	TRBV27	CASSFTTSAAAGEQYF	TGTGCCAGCAGTTTCACGACTAGCGCGGCAGCGGGGGAGCAGTACTTC
TRBJ1-1	TRBD1	once	TRBV4-1	CASSQVPGGATEAFF	TGCGCCAGCAGCCAAGTTCCAGGGGGCGCCACTGAAGCTTTCTTT
TRBJ2-6	NA	NA	TRBV13	CASSLGAAASGANVLTF	TGTGCCAGCAGCTTAGGCGCGGCCGCCTCTGGGGCCAACGTCCTGACTTTC
TRBJ1-2	NA	NA	TRBV7-9	CASSVTEINYGYTF	TGTGCCAGCAGCGTGACAGAGATTAACTATGGCTACACCTTC
TRBJ2-1	NA	NA	TRBV10-2	CASRLPGSVALNEQFF	TGCGCCAGTCGCCTGCCCGGGTCGGTCGCCCTCAATGAGCAGTTCTTC
TRBJ1-2	TRBD1	NA	TRBV6-5	CASSRQGALRGYTF	TGTGCCAGCAGTAGGCAGGGGGCCCTCAGGGGCTACACCTTC
TRBJ1-1	NA	NA	TRBV7-3	CASSLGPPNTEAFF	TGTGCCAGCAGCTTAGGGCCACCGAACACTGAAGCTTTCTTT
TRBJ1-4	NA	NA	TRBV18	CASSPYSSTNEKLFF	TGTGCCAGCTCCCCTTACAGTTCAACTAATGAAAAACTGTTTTTT
TRBJ2-3	NA	NA	TRBV5-1	CASSLVAASTDTQYF	TGCGCCAGCAGCTTGGTAGCAGCTAGCACAGATACGCAGTATTTT
TRBJ2-3	TRBD1	NA	TRBV18	CASFGQGASDTQYF	TGTGCCAGCTTTGGACAGGGGGCATCAGATACGCAGTATTTT
TRBJ1-2	NA	NA	TRBV5-8	CASSFVQAAFGYTF	TGTGCCAGCAGCTTCGTTCAGGCTGCGTTTGGCTACACCTTC
TRBJ2-7	NA	few	TRBV7-2	CASSPAYSRHYEQYF	TGTGCCAGCAGCCCGGCCTACAGTCGACACTACGAGCAGTACTTC
TRBJ1-3	TRBD1	NA	TRBV6-1	CASSSKRTGNTIYF	TGTGCCAGCAGTTCTAAGCGGACAGGGAACACCATATATTTT
TRBJ2-3	TRBD2	NA	TRBV7-8	CASSVGLAGVFDTQYF	TGTGCCAGCAGCGTGGGACTAGCGGGAGTGTTTGATACGCAGTATTTT
TRBJ2-1	NA	NA	TRBV28	CASSLPNRNEQFF	TGTGCCAGCAGTTTACCGAACCGAAATGAGCAGTTCTTC
TRBJ2-5	NA	NA	TRBV6-5	CASRVGFEKTQYF	TGTGCCAGCAGGGTCGGGTTCGAAAAGACCCAGTACTTC
TRBJ1-3	NA	NA	TRBV29-1	CSVDSAGNTIYF	TGCAGCGTTGATTCGGCGGGAAACACCATATATTTT
TRBJ1-5	NA	once	TRBV4-3	CASSQDRLVGGSDSNQPQHF	TGCGCCAGCAGCCAAGATCGCTTAGTAGGGGGGTCGGATAGCAATCAGCCCCAGCATTTT
TRBJ2-7	TRBD2	NA	TRBV2	CATSGGTYEQYF	TGTGCCACCAGCGGGGGGACTTACGAGCAGTACTTC
TRBJ2-4	NA	once	TRBV6-1	CASSALETIQYF	TGTGCCAGCAGTGCCCTAGAGACCATTCAGTACTTC
TRBJ2-7	NA	NA	TRBV7-6	CASSSSMAEQYF	TGTGCCAGCAGCTCATCAATGGCCGAGCAGTACTTC
TRBJ2-1	NA	NA	TRBV10-2	CASRGTGLSYNEQFF	TGCGCCAGCAGGGGAACGGGGTTGTCCTACAATGAGCAGTTCTTC
TRBJ1-3	NA	NA	TRBV4-3	CASSQELSGTAIYF	TGCGCCAGCAGCCAAGAACTCTCCGGGACTGCCATATATTTT
TRBJ1-1	NA	few	TRBV2	CASTSDVNTEAFF	TGTGCCAGTACCTCTGATGTGAACACTGAAGCTTTCTTT
TRBJ2-1	NA	NA	TRBV7-2	CARPNGGSSYNEQFF	TGTGCCCGACCAAATGGGGGGAGCTCCTACAATGAGCAGTTCTTC
TRBJ1-6	TRBD1	once	TRBV6-1	CASSGGQGHSYNSPLHF	TGTGCCAGCAGTGGGGGACAGGGCCACTCCTATAATTCACCCCTCCACTTT
TRBJ1-4	NA	NA	TRBV4-3	CASSQEKSSRQELFF	TGCGCCAGCAGCCAAGAAAAATCTTCCCGACAGGAACTGTTTTTT
TRBJ2-7	NA	NA	TRBV11-2	CASSFWTNSYEQYF	TGTGCCAGCAGCTTTTGGACTAACTCCTACGAGCAGTACTTC
TRBJ1-2	TRBD1	once	TRBV7-9	CASSPRTGQNYGYTF	TGTGCCAGCAGCCCCAGAACGGGACAGAACTATGGCTACACCTTC
TRBJ1-1	NA	NA	TRBV9	CASSVTINTEAFF	TGTGCCAGCAGCGTTACCATAAACACTGAAGCTTTCTTT
TRBJ2-5	TRBD1	NA	TRBV27	CASSQTARDRGRGTQYF	TGTGCCAGCAGTCAGACCGCCCGGGACAGGGGGCGGGGGACCCAGTACTTC
TRBJ2-5	NA	NA	TRBV4-2	CASSRHRGETQYF	TGTGCCAGCAGCCGACACCGTGGGGAGACCCAGTACTTC
TRBJ1-5	TRBD1	NA	TRBV5-1	CASSETGEPQHF	TGCGCCAGCAGCGAGACAGGGGAACCCCAGCATTTT
TRBJ2-5	TRBD2	NA	TRBV5-1	CASSRGLAGGEGETQYF	TGCGCCAGCAGCCGTGGTTTAGCGGGAGGAGAGGGAGAGACCCAGTACTTC
TRBJ1-2	NA	NA	TRBV5-8	CASSLGSGGTHGYTF	TGTGCCAGCAGCTTGGGGTCGGGCGGGACCCATGGCTACACCTTC
TRBJ2-1	NA	NA	TRBV7-2	CASRNPLGGDSGPNEQFF	TGTGCCAGCAGAAATCCTCTTGGCGGGGACAGTGGGCCCAATGAGCAGTTCTTC
TRBJ2-1	NA	NA	TRBV29-1	CSARREGGYNEQFF	TGCAGCGCCCGTCGTGAGGGGGGCTACAATGAGCAGTTCTTC
TRBJ2-5	TRBD1	NA	TRBV11-2	CASSFFPGTDQETQYF	TGTGCCAGCAGCTTTTTTCCCGGGACAGACCAAGAGACCCAGTACTTC
TRBJ2-1	NA	NA	TRBV19	CASSISALALANTHNEQFF	TGTGCCAGTAGTATTTCGGCCCTCGCTCTAGCGAATACCCACAATGAGCAGTTCTTC
TRBJ1-5	NA	NA	TRBV6-6	CASSSDSNQPQHF	TGTGCCAGCAGTTCAGATAGCAATCAGCCCCAGCATTTT
TRBJ2-2	NA	NA	TRBV27	CASSFPATGELFF	TGTGCCAGCAGTTTCCCGGCGACCGGGGAGCTGTTTTTT
TRBJ1-3	NA	NA	TRBV2	CASSRGTYGNTIYF	TGTGCCAGCAGCCGCGGGACCTACGGAAACACCATATATTTT
TRBJ2-7	TRBD2	NA	TRBV5-4	CASSPSASGGYEQYF	TGTGCCAGCAGCCCATCAGCTAGCGGGGGCTACGAGCAGTACTTC
TRBJ2-1	TRBD1	NA	TRBV9	CASSAGGGQGASEQFF	TGTGCCAGCAGCGCCGGAGGAGGACAGGGGGCAAGTGAGCAGTTCTTC
TRBJ1-2	NA	NA	TRBV19	CASSSRTASTF	TGTGCCAGTAGTAGCCGGACAGCGTCGACCTTC
TRBJ2-1	TRBD2	NA	TRBV29-1	CSVERGLAVNEQFF	TGCAGCGTTGAAAGGGGACTAGCTGTAAATGAGCAGTTCTTC
TRBJ1-2	TRBD1	NA	TRBV10-2	CASSGTGSYGYTF	TGCGCCAGCAGCGGGACAGGGAGTTATGGCTACACCTTC